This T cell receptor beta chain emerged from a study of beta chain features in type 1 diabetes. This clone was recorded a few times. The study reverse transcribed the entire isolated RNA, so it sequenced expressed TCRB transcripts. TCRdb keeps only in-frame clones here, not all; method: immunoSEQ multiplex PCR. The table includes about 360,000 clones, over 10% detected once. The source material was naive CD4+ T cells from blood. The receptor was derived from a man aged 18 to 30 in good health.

CDR3 DNA sequence: TGCGCCAGCAGCCAAGTAGAGCGGGGGCTTTACGAGCAGTACTTC. Translated, it gives CASSQVERGLYEQYF. The chain couples TRBV4-1 to TRBJ2-7; TRBD2 matches 8 bases. In germline, CDR1 is MGHRA, CDR2 YSYEKL. This CDR3 is 15 amino acids long. J gave up 4 bases and V 1 base, and 6 bases lay outside the gene matches.